The present T cell receptor beta chain was sequenced within a study of T cells in Graves' hyperthyroidism and ophthalmopathy. This clonotype was detected a few times. Germline CDR1 reads MNHEY; CDR2 reads SMNVEV (reference sequence). The CDR3 is made up of 11 amino acids. V was pared by 7 bases and J by 11 bases, with 14 bases between. The TCR beta CDR3 regions underwent amplification using RNA transcripts as the source. When the TCR CDR3 underwent first-round RT-PCR, the HTBI primer set was used. MiXCR, applied by TCRdb to the multiplex PCR reads, yields one record per CDR3 protein. The data contain about 130,000 distinct CDR3 sequences, around 21% of them seen just once; the ten biggest clones take up about 70%.

The clonotype comes from a woman in her forties or fifties with Graves' hyperthyroidism that later progressed to Graves' ophthalmopathy. Sequenced: blood. V and J are TRBV27 and TRBJ1-1; the D is unclear. CDR3 sequence (DNA): TGTGCCAGCATAAGGTTGATTAGTGCTTTCTTT. Translating it yields CASIRLISAFF.